A selection of T cell receptor beta chains follows, all from one sample in a study of shared clonotypes between healthy human individuals. Clones were sequenced by immunoSEQ multiplex PCR, and TCRdb holds only the in-frame ones, with some missing. The table has about 2 million clones, over 85% seen once. Material: naive CD8+ T cells sorted from blood. These receptors all come from a man younger than 35 in good health. CDR3s include the opening cysteine and the closing phenylalanine or tryptophan. Each record gives: clone size, V gene, D gene, J gene, CDR3 DNA, CDR3 protein. A D gene is named only where the DNA matches it firmly. Only part of the rows carry a size: once, few, many, or a class if the clone is expanded.

.	TRBV11-2	.	TRBJ2-3	TGTGCCAGCAGCCTCGGATTGATAGGGTATTTT	CASSLGLIGYF
.	TRBV28	.	TRBJ1-3	TGTGCCAGCAGTTTGGCAGGGGAGTCTGGAAACACCATATATTTT	CASSLAGESGNTIYF
once	TRBV6-5	TRBD2	TRBJ2-1	TGTGCCAGCAGTCCGGGACTAGCGGGAGCCAATGAGCAGTTCTTC	CASSPGLAGANEQFF
once	TRBV4-2	TRBD1	TRBJ2-7	TGTGCCAGCAGCCAAGATCCCACAGGGGCCTACGAGCAGTACTTC	CASSQDPTGAYEQYF
.	TRBV5-4	.	TRBJ2-1	TGTGCCAGCAGCTTGGGGGGTCTAGAGCAGTTCTTC	CASSLGGLEQFF
.	TRBV6-6	TRBD1	TRBJ2-5	TGTGCCAGCAGTTACATCGAGGGACAGGGCAACTTC	CASSYIEGQGNF
.	TRBV6-5	.	TRBJ1-4	TGTGCCAGCAGTTACAGGGGTTTAGGTGAAAAACTGTTTTTT	CASSYRGLGEKLFF
.	TRBV27	.	TRBJ2-1	TGTGCCATATATGGGGGCAATGAGCAGTTCTTC	CAIYGGNEQFF
.	TRBV27	.	TRBJ1-5	TGTGCCAGCAGTTTATTGGGGTATAGCAATCAGCCCCAGCATTTT	CASSLLGYSNQPQHF
.	TRBV29-1	.	TRBJ1-1	TGCAGCGTTGAAGCCCCCCGGGGGAGGACTGAAGCTTTCTTT	CSVEAPRGRTEAFF
.	TRBV7-9	.	TRBJ2-7	TGTGCCAGCATCCCCATCACCTACGAGCAGTACTTC	CASIPITYEQYF
.	TRBV30	.	TRBJ2-7	TGTGCCTGGAGTGTTGGGGGCGTCTACGAGCAGTACTTC	CAWSVGGVYEQYF
.	TRBV10-3	TRBD1	TRBJ2-3	TGTGCCATCAGTGACCTTGGACAGGAAAACACAGATACGCAGTATTTT	CAISDLGQENTDTQYF
.	TRBV4-3	.	TRBJ1-2	TGCGCCAGCAGCCAAGCAGAGGGTTTTGATGGCTACACCTTC	CASSQAEGFDGYTF
.	TRBV11-2	TRBD2	TRBJ2-3	TGTGCCAGCAGCTTAGTGGGGGGGACAGATACGCAGTATTTT	CASSLVGGTDTQYF
.	TRBV7-9	TRBD2	TRBJ2-7	TGTGCCAGCAGCATTCCCGGGACTAGCGGGGTATACGAGCAGTACTTC	CASSIPGTSGVYEQYF
.	TRBV11-2	.	TRBJ2-3	TGTGCCAGCAGCCCCCTCGGTGCGGGGAGTCCAGATACGCAGTATTTT	CASSPLGAGSPDTQYF
.	TRBV9	.	TRBJ2-7	TGTGCCAGCAGCATCAATCCGGACTACGAGCAGTACTTC	CASSINPDYEQYF
.	TRBV30	.	TRBJ2-7	TGTGCCTTACAGGGTGCCTCCTACGAGCAGTACTTC	CALQGASYEQYF
.	TRBV7-6	TRBD2	TRBJ2-1	TGTGCCAGCAGCCCCGGTGGGGGAGGGGCATATGAGCAGTTCTTC	CASSPGGGGAYEQFF
.	TRBV10-3	.	TRBJ2-7	TGTGCCATCAGTGGTGAGGGAGGCGAGCAGTACTTC	CAISGEGGEQYF
.	TRBV7-9	TRBD1	TRBJ2-7	TGTGCCAGCAGCCAAGGGACAGGTGGATGGGGCGAGCAGTACTTC	CASSQGTGGWGEQYF
.	TRBV10-3	.	TRBJ2-2	TGTGCCATCAGTGGTGGTGGCACCGGGGAGCTGTTTTTT	CAISGGGTGELFF
once	TRBV28	.	TRBJ2-2	TGTGCCAGCAGTTTCTTGGGGTCATCCACCGGGGAGCTGTTTTTT	CASSFLGSSTGELFF